Described below is a single T cell receptor beta chain sequence and its context. This sample is part of a study of blood T cell repertoires in COVID-19. Using immunoSEQ multiplex PCR, the repertoire was profiled, and TCRdb retains in-frame clones only, with some absent. The data hold tens of thousands of clones, with 65% to 90% observed a single time. This CDR3 contains 13 residues. V trimming: 6 bases; J trimming: 5 bases; junction bases outside the gene matches: 6. The receptor's source is a woman aged 55-69 years with acute or convalescent COVID-19. Sequenced material: peripheral blood. V gene TRBV12-3 or TRBV12-4 combines with J gene TRBJ2-5, with 7 nucleotides matching TRBD2. This CDR3 is CASRGGVLETQYF. CDR3 nucleotides: TGTGCCAGCAGGGGGGGGGTCTTGGAGACCCAGTACTTC.